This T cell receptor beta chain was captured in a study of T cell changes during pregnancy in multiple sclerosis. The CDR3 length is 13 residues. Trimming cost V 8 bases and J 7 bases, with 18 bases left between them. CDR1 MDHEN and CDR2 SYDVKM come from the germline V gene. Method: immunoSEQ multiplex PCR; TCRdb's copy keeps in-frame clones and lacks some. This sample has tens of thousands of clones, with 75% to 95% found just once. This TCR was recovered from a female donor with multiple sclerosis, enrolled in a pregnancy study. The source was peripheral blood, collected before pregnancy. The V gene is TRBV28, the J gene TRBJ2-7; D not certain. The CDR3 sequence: CASEKNGRREQYF. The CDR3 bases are TGTGCCAGCGAGAAAAACGGCCGGCGGGAGCAGTACTTC.